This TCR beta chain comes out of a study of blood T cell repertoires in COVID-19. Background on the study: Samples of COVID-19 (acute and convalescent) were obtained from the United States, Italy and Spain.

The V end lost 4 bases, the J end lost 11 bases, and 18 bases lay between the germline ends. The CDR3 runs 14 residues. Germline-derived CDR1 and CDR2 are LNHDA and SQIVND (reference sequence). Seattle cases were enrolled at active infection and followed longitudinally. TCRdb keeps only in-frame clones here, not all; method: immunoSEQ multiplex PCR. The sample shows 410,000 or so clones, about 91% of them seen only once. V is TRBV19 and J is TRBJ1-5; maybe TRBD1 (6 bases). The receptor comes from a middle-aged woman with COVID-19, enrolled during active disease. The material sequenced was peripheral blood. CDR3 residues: CASSNRVVMVSQHF. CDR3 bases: TGTGCCAGTAGTAACAGGGTAGTTATGGTTTCCCAGCATTTT.